A single sample is the source of the 28 T cell receptor beta chains below, sequenced in a study of T cell changes during pregnancy in multiple sclerosis. Some clones are missing from TCRdb's copy, which holds only in-frame ones; the method was immunoSEQ multiplex PCR. Altogether around 60,000 clones are present, around nine tenths being singletons, with the ten largest covering around 2.8%. Specimen: peripheral blood, collected in the third trimester of pregnancy. The source is a female donor in good health, enrolled as a control in a pregnancy study.

This clone came up once. As DNA, the CDR3 is TGTGCCAGCAGATTCGAGCGGGGGGGATCCAGCAATGAGCAGTTCTTC. The encoded protein is CASRFERGGSSNEQFF. This chain joins TRBV5-4 and TRBJ2-1; 10 bases fit TRBD2. J gave up 6 bases and V 5 bases, and 11 bases lay outside the gene matches. CDR3 length: 16 amino acids. The germline V gene encodes CDR1 SGHNT and CDR2 YYREEE (reference sequence).

This clone has a single count. V usage is TRBV7-9 and J usage is TRBJ2-3, with 7 bases that match TRBD2. The junction had 11 bases not matched to a gene; V was cut back by 2 bases and J by 6 bases. Germline lookup yields CDR1 SEHNR and CDR2 FQNEAQ (reference sequence). The CDR3 sequence is 16 residues long. The chain's CDR3 is CASSLSRGSGRDTQYF. The CDR3, as DNA: TGTGCCAGCAGCTTATCGCGCGGGAGCGGTAGGGATACGCAGTATTTT.

The chain is built from TRBV7-2 and TRBJ2-7, with 8 positions matching TRBD1. The CDR3 contains 14 residues. The germline CDR1 and CDR2 sequences are SGHTA and FQGNSA. V was pared by 4 bases and J by 2 bases, with 4 bases of the junction left unmatched. CDR3 amino acids: CASSSRQGPYEQYF. The CDR3 bases are TGTGCCAGCAGCTCTCGACAGGGGCCCTACGAGCAGTACTTC.

The rearrangement uses TRBV6-1 and TRBJ1-2; D remains unclear. Germline V gene lookup returns CDR1 MNHNS and CDR2 SASEGT. With 2 bases removed from V and 7 bases from J, the gap between germline ends came to 20 bases. CDR3 length: 16 amino acids. CDR3 protein: CASSEWRALTWGGYTF. CDR3 bases: TGTGCCAGCAGTGAATGGCGGGCCCTCACCTGGGGTGGCTACACCTTC.

The J gene is TRBJ1-2, the V gene TRBV5-1, with D maybe TRBD1 (6 bases). Trimming stripped 3 bases from V and 3 bases from J, with 15 bases between. This CDR3 has 15 amino acids. Germline-derived CDR1 and CDR2 are SGHRS and YFSETQ. CDR3 residues: CASSSAGGRDYGYTF. In DNA form, the CDR3 reads TGCGCCAGCAGCTCGGCTGGGGGCAGAGACTATGGCTACACCTTC.

This clone was counted a few times. The rearrangement uses TRBV19 and TRBJ2-2; D is unclear. CDR3 length equals 12 residues. Germline V CDR1 and CDR2: LNHDA, SQIVND (reference sequence). The V and J ends lost 7 bases and 4 bases respectively, with 7 bases between them. Written as DNA, the CDR3 is TGTGCCAGTACTTGGAGCACCGGGGAGCTGTTTTTT. Its protein product is CASTWSTGELFF.

The genes are TRBV10-3 and TRBJ2-3, with D possibly being TRBD2 (6 bases). The CDR3 runs to 13 residues. V lost 7 bases and J 2 bases, leaving 10 bases between the germline ends. Germline V gene lookup returns CDR1 ENHRY and CDR2 SYGVKD. CDR3 residues: CAINGGPTDTQYF. DNA of the CDR3: TGTGCCATCAACGGGGGACCCACAGATACGCAGTATTTT.

The V call is TRBV19, the J call TRBJ2-3, with 12 bases identical to TRBD1. The CDR3 totals 17 residues. Per the germline V gene, CDR1 is LNHDA and CDR2 is SQIVND (reference sequence). J lost 0 bases, V lost 3 bases, and 4 bases had no gene match. The CDR3 DNA follows: TGTGCCAGTAGTATGGGGACAGGGGGCGCCAGCACAGATACGCAGTATTTT. It specifies CASSMGTGGASTDTQYF.

The chain recombines TRBV2 with TRBJ2-2, with D unresolved. V lost 9 bases and J 5 bases, leaving 7 bases between the germline ends. The CDR3 has 11 residues. The germline gives CDR1 SNHLY, CDR2 FYNNEI. CDR3 loop: CASLETGELFF. DNA for the CDR3: TGTGCCAGTTTAGAAACCGGGGAGCTGTTTTTT.

The CDR3 DNA is TGTGCCAGCAGCGTCGAGGACTTTACCTACAATGAGCAGTTCTTC. As protein: CASSVEDFTYNEQFF. This chain joins TRBV9 and TRBJ2-1, with D maybe TRBD2 (5 bases). Germline values: CDR1 SGDLS, CDR2 YYNGEE. There are 15 residues in the CDR3. Trimming removed 2 bases at V and 2 bases at J, with 11 bases between.

The table lists this clone with a few counts. CDR3 protein: CASTPGLSSGNTIYF. In DNA form, the CDR3 reads TGTGCCAGCACCCCTGGGCTGAGCTCTGGAAACACCATATATTTT. The J gene is TRBJ1-3, the V gene TRBV6-6, with no clear D. In germline, CDR1 is MNHNY, CDR2 SVGAGI (reference sequence). V was pared by 7 bases and J by 0 bases, with 13 bases between. There are 15 residues in the CDR3.

This clone was picked up one time. The V gene is TRBV2, the J gene TRBJ2-7; tentative D call: TRBD2 (6 bases). From germline, CDR1 is SNHLY and CDR2 FYNNEI. The V end lost 0 bases, the J end lost 11 bases, and 14 bases lay between the germline ends. This CDR3 has 13 residues. The CDR3 nucleotides read TGTGCCAGCAGTGAAGCGGAGCTGCGGGGAGAGTACTTC. Amino acids: CASSEAELRGEYF.

This sequence joins TRBV7-2 and TRBJ2-7, with TRBD2 as a possible D gene (6 bases). The germline V gene has CDR1 SGHTA and CDR2 FQGNSA. This CDR3 has 16 amino acids. V was trimmed by 4 bases and J by 0 bases, leaving 16 bases between them. The CDR3 protein is CASSWGTGLPSYEQYF. CDR3 sequence (DNA): TGTGCCAGCAGCTGGGGGACGGGACTCCCCTCCTACGAGCAGTACTTC.

The chain recombines TRBV7-9 with TRBJ1-3, with D possibly being TRBD1 (5 bases). Per the germline V gene, CDR1 is SEHNR and CDR2 is FQNEAQ (reference sequence). V dropped 2 bases and J dropped 0 bases, with 8 bases sitting between them. This CDR3 contains 15 residues. This CDR3 reads CASSLSDSSGNTIYF. In DNA form, the CDR3 reads TGTGCCAGCAGCTTAAGTGACAGCTCTGGAAACACCATATATTTT.

The chain couples TRBV4-2 to TRBJ2-5; no reliable D call. CDR1 is LGHNA and CDR2 is YNFKEQ in the germline V gene. V was shortened by 0 bases and J by 2 bases, with 16 bases between the two germline ends. CDR3 size: 17 residues. The CDR3 region is CASSQEGLTSHQETQYF. CDR3 in DNA: TGTGCCAGCAGCCAAGAAGGTCTGACTTCCCATCAAGAGACCCAGTACTTC.

This clone was counted only a few times. V and J are TRBV28 and TRBJ1-5; the D gene is possibly TRBD1 (6 bases). CDR1 and CDR2 from the germline V gene are MDHEN and SYDVKM. This CDR3 is built from 13 residues. V lost 8 bases and J lost 5, with 13 bases in between. CDR3 residues: CASAGSGDQPQHF. CDR3 sequence (DNA): TGTGCCAGCGCAGGGTCAGGGGATCAGCCCCAGCATTTT.

The rearrangement joins TRBV6-1 to TRBJ2-6; D gene unclear. CDR1 MNHNS and CDR2 SASEGT come from the germline V gene. Trimming left V 5 bases short and J 0 bases short, with 5 bases between. The CDR3 runs 14 residues. In DNA, the CDR3 is TGTGCCAGCAGTCGGTACTCTGGGGCCAACGTCCTGACTTTC. This encodes CASSRYSGANVLTF.

This sequence joins TRBV9 and TRBJ2-3; weak D call: TRBD2 (6 bases). The CDR3 has 15 residues. Between the trimmed V and J ends, which lost 0 bases and 0 bases, there was a span of 8 bases. In germline, CDR1 is SGDLS, CDR2 YYNGEE. The CDR3 is CASSVDSGSTDTQYF. CDR3 DNA: TGTGCCAGCAGCGTAGATAGCGGCAGCACAGATACGCAGTATTTT.

The chain is built from TRBV19 and TRBJ1-2; D not resolved. The V end was cut by 3 bases, the J end by 4 bases, with 9 bases between. The CDR3 sequence is 13 residues long. Germline CDR1 is LNHDA and CDR2 is SQIVND (reference sequence). The CDR3 here is CASSIAQAYGYTF. CDR3 DNA: TGTGCCAGTAGTATCGCCCAGGCCTATGGCTACACCTTC.

The chain couples TRBV27 to TRBJ2-7; a possible D gene is TRBD2 (5 bases). This CDR3 is 13 amino acids long. The germline CDR1 and CDR2 sequences are MNHEY and SMNVEV (reference sequence). V gave up 3 bases and J gave up 2 bases, with 8 bases separating them. The CDR3 DNA reads TGTGCCAGCAGTTTCAGCGGCCCCTACGAGCAGTACTTC. Protein sequence: CASSFSGPYEQYF.

V gene TRBV28 combines with J gene TRBJ1-1; TRBD1 is a possible D gene (6 bases). Between the trimmed V and J ends, which lost 2 bases and 0 bases, there was a span of 19 bases. The CDR3 runs to 18 residues. The V gene's germline CDR1 is MDHEN and CDR2 SYDVKM. The CDR3 coding sequence is TGTGCCAGCAGTTTAGATTCGTGGGGGCAGAAATTGAACACTGAAGCTTTCTTT. It encodes CASSLDSWGQKLNTEAFF.

The CDR3 region has the DNA TGTGCCAGCAGCTTAGTCCTTTGGGGCCCCAACACTGAAGCTTTCTTT. Translated: CASSLVLWGPNTEAFF. The J gene is TRBJ1-1, the V gene TRBV7-9; tentatively, D is TRBD1 (5 bases). Germline V lookup: CDR1 SEHNR, CDR2 FQNEAQ (reference sequence). This CDR3 region has 16 residues. Between the trimmed V and J ends, which lost 1 base and 2 bases, there was a span of 14 bases.

The V call is TRBV6-1, the J call TRBJ1-4, with 7 bases fitting TRBD1. The CDR3 has 13 residues. J was trimmed by 8 bases and V by 7 bases; bases with no gene match: 7. From germline, CDR1 is MNHNS and CDR2 SASEGT. CDR3 in DNA: TGTGCCAGCATGGTGCAGGGGGAGGAAAAACTGTTTTTT. This translates into CASMVQGEEKLFF.

The DNA of the CDR3 is TGTGCCAGCAGTCTCCCACAGGGGAACACTGAAGCTTTCTTT. Translating it yields CASSLPQGNTEAFF. V gene TRBV5-4 combines with J gene TRBJ1-1; a weak D match, TRBD1 (6 bases). Per germline, CDR1 SGHNT and CDR2 YYREEE (reference sequence). V dropped 5 bases and J dropped 1 base, with 12 bases sitting between them. The CDR3 totals 14 residues.

The chain employs TRBV18 and TRBJ1-1; 8 bases align to TRBD1. Germline V gives CDR1 KGHSH, CDR2 LQKENI. The CDR3 length is 14 residues. V was clipped by 3 bases and J by 7 bases; unmatched bases: 7. The CDR3 protein is CASSPLQGESEAFF. Here the CDR3 DNA reads TGTGCCAGCTCACCGCTACAGGGGGAGAGTGAAGCTTTCTTT.

The chain has TRBV5-1 and TRBJ2-1, with 7 bases identical to TRBD2. The CDR3 has 12 amino acids. Germline V gene lookup returns CDR1 SGHRS and CDR2 YFSETQ. Trimming cost V 3 bases and J 10 bases; bases outside gene matches: 4. The CDR3 nucleotides are TGCGCCAGCAGCTCTTTTAGCGGGGAGCAGTTCTTC. Translating it yields CASSSFSGEQFF.

This clone was counted once. The CDR3 DNA reads as TGTGCCAGCAGTCTACGCGGATTATCTAGCACAGATACGCAGTATTTT. As protein: CASSLRGLSSTDTQYF. The rearrangement uses TRBV27 and TRBJ2-3; D unresolved. Trimming stripped 5 bases from V and 0 bases from J, with 15 bases between. The CDR3 is 16 amino acids. CDR1 MNHEY and CDR2 SMNVEV come from the germline V gene (reference sequence).

The V gene is TRBV28, the J gene TRBJ1-5; D might be TRBD1 (6 bases). Germline V CDR1 and CDR2: MDHEN, SYDVKM. V lost 1 base, J lost 3 bases, and 10 bases lay in between. This CDR3 is built from 15 residues. CDR3 sequence reads: CASSLFTGHNQPQHF. The DNA for the CDR3 is TGTGCCAGCAGTTTATTTACAGGGCACAATCAGCCCCAGCATTTT.